A selection of T cell receptor beta chains follows, all from one sample in a study of cytomegalovirus exposure and HLA in healthy donors. TCRdb's copy holds only in-frame clones and misses some; the assay was immunoSEQ multiplex PCR. The profile shows around 110,000 clones, about 86% of them singletons. Sequencing input: PBMCs. The receptors derive from a woman aged 25 to 39 in good health and CMV-seronegative. Each CDR3 is given with its conserved first and last residue.

V,J,CDR3
TRBV28,TRBJ2-7,CASTIPSSYEQYF
TRBV7-7,TRBJ2-7,CASSLGTGPSYEQYF
TRBV10-2,NA,CASSETSNNEQFF
TRBV21-1,TRBJ1-5,CASSPELGDRDSNQPQHF
TRBV4-1,TRBJ1-1,CASSPHRATPLQAFF
TRBV18,TRBJ2-3,CASSPRWTGDTDTQYF
TRBV27,TRBJ2-1,CASSLNPDRGEQFF
TRBV5-4,TRBJ2-5,CASSLGWGGQETQYF
TRBV15,TRBJ2-7,CATSSQAGSPYEQYF
TRBV28,TRBJ2-7,CASSLIGYEQYF
TRBV10-3,TRBJ2-7,CAISDPSTSGTHEQYF